This entry concerns a single TCR beta chain. Its specificity is unknown. Vbeta (60) and Jbeta (13) primers were used in the PCR. Generated by immunoSEQ multiplex PCR, the TCRdb table keeps only in-frame clones and is missing some. Of about 160,000 clones in the sample, 81% are singletons; the top ten hold roughly an eighth. The CDR3 is made up of 15 amino acids. The J segment lost 0 bases and the V segment lost 6 bases, leaving 8 bases of the junction unmatched. Germline V gives CDR1 KGHSH, CDR2 LQKENI. Donors counted as nominally healthy when sampled, yet unrecorded immune exposures were likely. The sample originates from a study of cytomegalovirus exposure and HLA in healthy donors. Regarding the study as a whole: For most subjects, TCR beta sequences were reported to predict HLA-A and HLA-B alleles with accuracy.

Specimen: PBMCs. The V and J genes are TRBV18 and TRBJ2-7; 7 bases agree with TRBD1. The clonotype comes from a woman in her fifties or sixties in good health and CMV-seronegative. CDR3 region: CASSITTGSSYEQYF. DNA of the CDR3: TGTGCCAGCTCCATTACGACAGGGAGCTCCTACGAGCAGTACTTC.